The 27 T cell receptor beta chains below all came from one sample that was sequenced in a study of T cells after yellow fever vaccination (dated by TCRdb to the late 2010s). This specimen's treatment or condition label, interpreted: live attenuated yellow fever vaccine strain. The library was produced with 5' RACE. These reads were obtained on an Illumina NovaSeq 6000. Using fastp trimming at Q25 and MiXCR clonotype assembly, TCRdb reanalyzed the public sequencing data and kept in-frame beta chains. Every distinct CDR3 protein forms one entry, paired with its most common genes and DNA. The sample records fewer than 500,000 distinct CDR3 sequences, approximately 18% of which are singletons. Of the sample, 15% to 20% falls within the top ten clones. This specimen was PBMCs, taken before the yellow fever booster vaccination. The receptors were gathered from a man aged 18 to 30 who received the YFV17D yellow fever vaccine.

The chain has TRBV5-6 and TRBJ1-6; D remains unclear. Trimming pared 4 bases from V and 3 bases from J, leaving 11 bases between. CDR1 is SGHDT, CDR2 YYEEEE, per germline. The CDR3 runs 15 residues. The CDR3 DNA reads as TGTGCCAGCAGCCCGGACGGAGGCTATAATTCACCCCTCCACTTT. Amino acid sequence: CASSPDGGYNSPLHF.

The chain employs TRBV29-1 and TRBJ1-1, with TRBD1 matching 7 bases. V was pared by 6 bases and J by 1 base, with 11 bases of the junction left unmatched. The CDR3 is 15 residues long. Germline V gene data show CDR1 as SQVTM and CDR2 as ANQGSEA. In nucleotides, the CDR3 is TGCAGCGTGGCCACCCGGGACAGAAAGAACACTGAAGCTTTCTTT. As protein: CSVATRDRKNTEAFF.

In this sample, this clonotype turned up many times. Mismatch with germline at one junction end may stem from a read error. V and J are TRBV20-1 and TRBJ2-7, with TRBD2 identical over 8 bases. From germline, CDR1 is DFQATT and CDR2 SNEGSKA (reference sequence). The CDR3 has 13 amino acids. The CDR3 spells CSASRGGWSEQYF. DNA of the CDR3: TGCAGCGCTAGCCGCGGGGGGTGGAGCGAGCAGTACTTC.

This clonotype was picked up a small number of times. One end of the junction is discordant with germline, which a read error may explain. The chain carries TRBV7-3 and TRBJ2-2, with D uncertain. The CDR3 extends over 12 amino acids. From germline, CDR1 is SGHTA and CDR2 FQGTGA. The CDR3 spells CASSLNIGELFF. In DNA, the CDR3 is TGTGCCAGCAGCTTAAACATCGGGGAGCTGTTTTTT.

In nucleotides, the CDR3 is TGTGCCAGCATCCGCAGCGGGGTTGGGGGAGATACGCAGTATTTT. Translating it yields CASIRSGVGGDTQYF. The V gene is TRBV12-3 or TRBV12-4, the J gene TRBJ2-3; the match to TRBD2 covers 7 bases. The CDR3 extends over 15 amino acids. V was clipped by 7 bases and J by 5 bases; unmatched bases: 12.

This clonotype was recorded once. The gene calls are TRBV24-1 and TRBJ2-3; D may correspond to TRBD1 or TRBD2 (6 bases each). The CDR3 runs 14 residues. Germline V gene data show CDR1 as KGHDR and CDR2 as SFDVKD. Trimming took off 5 bases at V and 3 bases at J, with 11 bases between the two ends. The CDR3: CATSAGEVTDTQYF. As DNA, the CDR3 is TGTGCCACCAGTGCAGGGGAGGTAACAGATACGCAGTATTTT.

The chain couples TRBV28 to TRBJ2-2; 8 positions agree with TRBD2. CDR1 and CDR2 (germline): MDHEN, SYDVKM. With V trimmed by 2 bases and J by 5 bases, 4 bases remained unmatched. This CDR3 region has 15 residues. The DNA of the CDR3 is TGTGCCAGCAGTTTAGTTTCTAGCGGGACCGGGGAGCTGTTTTTT. Translation: CASSLVSSGTGELFF.

The CDR3 coding sequence is TGTGCCAGCAGTTTCTATTTCTTC. Its translation: CASSFYFF. The chain couples TRBV12-3 or TRBV12-4 to TRBJ2-1; D remains unclear. Trimming shortened V by 3 bases and J by 16 bases, and 4 bases separated the two germline ends. The CDR3 is 8 residues long.

This clonotype was recorded only once. The chain joins TRBV24-1 to TRBJ1-2; D gene ambiguous. The CDR3 runs to 13 residues. Between the trimmed V and J ends, which lost 1 base and 6 bases, there was a span of 8 bases. The germline CDR1 and CDR2 sequences are KGHDR and SFDVKD. CDR3 protein: CATSDFGQDGYTF. As DNA, the CDR3 is TGTGCCACCAGTGATTTCGGGCAGGATGGCTACACCTTC.

This clonotype showed up many times. The gene calls are TRBV4-3 and TRBJ2-7; no clear D gene. The V and J ends lost 0 bases and 3 bases respectively, with 9 bases between them. The CDR3 has 14 residues. Germline loops: CDR1 LGHNA, CDR2 YSLEER. CDR3 residues: CASSQDLGDYEQYF. The CDR3 DNA sequence: TGCGCCAGCAGCCAAGATCTTGGAGACTACGAGCAGTACTTC.

The CDR3 protein is CASTLYEKLFF. Written as DNA, the CDR3 is TGTGCCAGCACCTTATATGAAAAACTGTTTTTT. The rearrangement joins TRBV2 to TRBJ1-4; no clear D gene. Trimming took off 7 bases at V and 6 bases at J, with 6 bases between the two ends. The germline gives CDR1 SNHLY, CDR2 FYNNEI. The CDR3 runs 11 residues. Full variable domain (missing parts from reference TRBV2 and TRBJ1-4): EPEVTQTPSHQVTQMGQEVILRCVPISNHLYFYWYRQILGQKVEFLVSFYNNEISEKSEIFDDQFSVERPDGSNFTLKIRSTKLEDSAMYFCASTLYEKLFFGSGTQLSVL.

This clonotype came up a few times. This rearrangement joins TRBV15 to TRBJ2-3; D possibly corresponds to TRBD2 (5 bases). This CDR3 is 15 amino acids long. Germline V gene data show CDR1 as LNHNV and CDR2 as YYDKDF (reference sequence). Between the trimmed V and J ends, which lost 7 bases and 1 base, there was a span of 15 bases. CDR3 in amino acids: CATMDSGWGTDTQYF. The CDR3 coding sequence is TGTGCCACCATGGATTCGGGATGGGGCACAGATACGCAGTATTTT.

This clonotype was detected a few times. CDR3: CSVEWADYEAFF. CDR3 in DNA: TGCAGCGTTGAATGGGCAGACTATGAAGCTTTCTTT. The chain uses TRBV29-1 and TRBJ1-1, with D unresolved. Germline assignment: CDR1 SQVTM and CDR2 ANQGSEA. V was shortened by 2 bases and J by 7 bases, with 11 bases between the two germline ends. The length of the CDR3 is 12 residues.

This clonotype came up a few times. The chain links TRBV6-2 or TRBV6-3 to TRBJ2-7, with a tentative D call TRBD2 (7 bases). Trimming cost V 2 bases and J 4 bases, with 12 bases left between them. The CDR3 is 14 residues long. Germline values: CDR1 MNHEY, CDR2 SVGEGT. The CDR3 nucleotides read TGTGCCAGCAGTTACGGGGGGGCCGGGTACGAGCAGTACTTC. Translated: CASSYGGAGYEQYF.

The V call is TRBV4-3, the J call TRBJ1-2; D unclear. V was clipped by 0 bases and J by 2 bases, with 10 bases between them. Germline V gene data show CDR1 as LGHNA and CDR2 as YSLEER. The CDR3 spans 15 residues. In nucleotides, the CDR3 is TGCGCCAGCAGCCAAGATCTAGCGGCAAACTATGGCTACACCTTC. Its translation: CASSQDLAANYGYTF.

This clonotype occurred many times. The chain carries TRBV28 and TRBJ1-1; 7 nucleotides match TRBD1. CDR1 MDHEN and CDR2 SYDVKM come from the germline V gene. The CDR3 totals 13 residues. V lost 5 bases, J lost 6 bases, and 6 bases stayed unmatched. CDR3 in amino acids: CASSMLDRAEAFF. CDR3 coding DNA: TGTGCCAGCAGTATGTTAGACAGGGCTGAAGCTTTCTTT.

For the CDR3, the DNA is TGTGCCAGCAGCTCCACGAGGCACCTCTACGAGCAGTACTTC. It codes for CASSSTRHLYEQYF. The chain recombines TRBV11-2 with TRBJ2-7; D is uncertain. CDR1 SGHAT and CDR2 FQNNGV come from the germline V gene. V was pared by 4 bases and J by 3 bases, with 13 bases between. This CDR3 has 14 amino acids. Looking up the rest from reference TRBV11-2 and TRBJ2-7 gives the full variable domain: EAGVAQSPRYKIIEKRQSVAFWCNPISGHATLYWYQQILGQGPKLLIQFQNNGVVDDSQLPKDRFSAERLKGVDSTLKIQPAKLEDSAVYLCASSSTRHLYEQYFGPGTRLTVT.

The V call is TRBV21-1, the J call TRBJ2-7; TRBD1 is the table's D call, not checked against the DNA. TRBV21-1 has pseudogene status. The CDR3 is 15 amino acids. This CDR3 reads CASSKDAGQGTEQYV. DNA of the CDR3: TGTGCCAGCAGCAAAGACGCCGGACAGGGAACCGAGCAGTACGTC.

This clonotype has more than one count but fewer than ten. This chain joins TRBV5-1 and TRBJ2-5, with D perhaps TRBD2 (6 bases). The CDR3 runs to 15 residues. Trimming left V 4 bases short and J 2 bases short, with 15 bases between. From germline, CDR1 is SGHRS and CDR2 YFSETQ. The CDR3 DNA reads as TGCGCCAGCAGCGCCCGGGGGAGAGAGCAAGAGACCCAGTACTTC. It is translated as CASSARGREQETQYF. Full variable domain (outside the CDR3, taken from reference TRBV5-1 and TRBJ2-5): KAGVTQTPRYLIKTRGQQVTLSCSPISGHRSVSWYQQTPGQGLQFLFEYFSETQRNKGNFPGRFSGRQFSNSRSEMNVSTLELGDSALYLCASSARGREQETQYFGPGTRLLVL.

The V gene is TRBV6-6, the J gene TRBJ1-2; no firm D call. The germline CDR1 and CDR2 sequences are MNHNY and SVGAGI (reference sequence). Trimming pared 2 bases from V and 2 bases from J, leaving 6 bases between. The CDR3 loop spans 13 amino acids. The CDR3 here is CASSYQTNYGYTF. CDR3 DNA sequence: TGTGCCAGCAGTTACCAGACGAACTATGGCTACACCTTC.

V and J are TRBV5-1 and TRBJ2-5, with D possibly matching TRBD2 (6 bases). This CDR3 has 16 amino acids. Trimming cost V 0 bases and J 5 bases, with 17 bases left between them. The germline V gene has CDR1 SGHRS and CDR2 YFSETQ. The CDR3 region is CASSLGLGGVRETQYF. The CDR3 bases are TGCGCCAGCAGCTTGGGACTCGGCGGGGTCCGTGAGACCCAGTACTTC.

This clonotype turned up a few times. V gene TRBV6-6 combines with J gene TRBJ2-4; TRBD1 is a possible D gene (5 bases). Trimming removed 0 bases at V and 9 bases at J, with 15 bases between. There are 15 residues in the CDR3. Germline V gene sequence: CDR1 MNHNY, CDR2 SVGAGI (reference sequence). In DNA, the CDR3 is TGTGCCAGCAGTTACTCGTTTCAGGGCGTGGGCATTCAGTACTTC. Protein: CASSYSFQGVGIQYF.

The J gene is TRBJ1-5, the V gene TRBV2; D call uncertain. Germline CDR1 and CDR2: SNHLY and FYNNEI. The CDR3 extends over 16 amino acids. With 3 bases removed from V and 3 bases from J, the gap between germline ends came to 15 bases. The CDR3: CASSEGTANFNQPQHF. The CDR3 DNA follows: TGTGCCAGCAGTGAGGGTACAGCTAACTTCAATCAGCCCCAGCATTTT. Using reference TRBV2 and TRBJ1-5 for the parts outside the CDR3, the full variable domain is EPEVTQTPSHQVTQMGQEVILRCVPISNHLYFYWYRQILGQKVEFLVSFYNNEISEKSEIFDDQFSVERPDGSNFTLKIRSTKLEDSAMYFCASSEGTANFNQPQHFGDGTRLSIL.

This clonotype occurred many times. The chain links TRBV7-9 to TRBJ1-4; TRBD1 aligns across 7 bases. CDR1 and CDR2 from the germline V gene are SEHNR and FQNEAQ (reference sequence). The CDR3 is 13 residues long. The V and J ends lost 5 bases and 6 bases, in that order; junction bases with no gene match: 3. CDR3 sequence: CASSVGTDEKLFF. In DNA form, the CDR3 reads TGTGCCAGCAGCGTCGGGACAGATGAAAAACTGTTTTTT.

This clonotype was observed a few times. The rearrangement joins TRBV4-2 to TRBJ1-2; 9 nucleotides agree with TRBD1. Per the germline V gene, CDR1 is LGHNA and CDR2 is YNFKEQ. This CDR3 spans 15 amino acids. With 6 bases clipped from V and 3 bases from J, the junction kept 8 bases outside the gene matches. CDR3 amino acids: CASRTNRGPDYGYTF. CDR3 coding DNA: TGTGCCAGCAGAACAAACAGGGGGCCTGACTATGGCTACACCTTC.

The DNA of the CDR3 is TGTGCCAGCAGAGTAAGCCTCAATCAGCCCCAGCATTTT. Its protein product is CASRVSLNQPQHF. The V and J genes are TRBV6-2 or TRBV6-3 and TRBJ1-5, with D uncertain. Germline V gene data show CDR1 as MNHEY and CDR2 as SVGEGT. The CDR3 spans 13 residues. The ends were cut back, 6 bases at V and 3 bases at J, with 9 bases in the middle.

This clonotype was observed many times. The CDR3 nucleotides read TGCGCCAGCAGCTTCGCAGATTCAGGAGATACGCAGTATTTT. The encoded protein is CASSFADSGDTQYF. This chain connects TRBV5-1 to TRBJ2-3, with D uncertain. Germline V gene sequence: CDR1 SGHRS, CDR2 YFSETQ. V shed 2 bases and J shed 5 bases, with 12 bases lying between them. There are 14 residues in the CDR3.